The clone carrying this TCR beta chain was counted at least ten times. TCRdb independently ran MiXCR on the 5' RACE reads; one entry per CDR3 protein. The sample shows nearly 55,000 distinct CDR3 sequences, about 7.6% of them seen only once. In germline, CDR1 is MNHEY, CDR2 SVGAGI. Trimming took 7 bases from V and 2 from J; bases not matched to a gene: 6. This CDR3 is 14 amino acids long. This record comes from a study of early T cells in non-severe SARS-CoV-2 infection. This chain connects TRBV6-5 to TRBJ2-3, with 7 bases matching TRBD2. The input for sequencing was whole blood, taken at baseline. The sequence came from an adult who was a healthcare worker with PCR-confirmed SARS-CoV-2 infection or an uninfected control (not recorded which). CDR3 bases: TGTGCCAGCATGTTGAGGGACTACACAGATACGCAGTATTTT. This translates into CASMLRDYTDTQYF.